This entry lists 3 T cell receptor beta chains sequenced from one sample in a study of neoadjuvant nivolumab and ipilimumab in lung cancer (dated by TCRdb to about 2020). The library relied on the immunoSEQ multiplex PCR assay. Here the immuneACCESS table is served through TCRdb, limited to in-frame sequences with V and J called. Missing clones are a known gap in these copies; in checked studies unresolved V genes cover under half, and the rest lacks a known reason. This sample lists 6,500 to 9,000 clones; 70% to 80% were detected once. The top ten clones comprise less than 8.5% of the sample. The time point label, as the study defines it: at surgical resection after neoadjuvant nivolumab +/- ipilimumab. Sequencing was performed on adjacent normal lung tissue, taken after neoadjuvant nivolumab, alone or with ipilimumab, at or shortly before surgery. The receptors originated from an adult with non-small cell lung cancer.

The chain has TRBV7-9 and TRBJ2-7; D gene unclear. This CDR3 comprises 11 residues. Trimming shortened V by 4 bases and J by 3 bases, and 4 bases separated the two germline ends. CDR1 SEHNR and CDR2 FQNEAQ come from the germline V gene (reference sequence). In DNA form, the CDR3 reads TGTGCCAGCAGCTCCTACTACGAGCAGTACTTC. It encodes CASSSYYEQYF.

The J gene is TRBJ2-7, the V gene TRBV10-3; perhaps TRBD2 as D (7 bases). The CDR3 has 14 residues. Germline lookup yields CDR1 ENHRY and CDR2 SYGVKD. The V and J ends lost 8 bases and 5 bases respectively, with 19 bases between them. This CDR3 is CAIGGPGREDEQYF. In nucleotides, the CDR3 is TGTGCCATCGGGGGGCCAGGGAGGGAGGACGAGCAGTACTTC.

This clone has a handful of counts. The same CDR3 is also encoded by other DNA sequences in this sample. V is TRBV6-6 and J is TRBJ1-3; D may be TRBD1 (5 bases). This CDR3 has 15 residues. Per germline, CDR1 MNHNY and CDR2 SVGAGI (reference sequence). V was cut by 2 bases and J by 3 bases, with 11 bases left in between. The CDR3 sequence is CASSYEGISGNTIYF. The CDR3, as DNA: TGTGCCAGCAGTTACGAGGGGATCAGTGGAAACACCATATATTTT.